Listed here are 15 T cell receptor beta chains from one sample, sequenced in a study of cytomegalovirus exposure and HLA in healthy donors. The PCR employed 60 Vbeta primers together with 13 Jbeta primers. The method was immunoSEQ multiplex PCR; TCRdb's version includes in-frame clones alone and lacks a portion of them. The sample includes over 200,000 clones, about 84% seen only once; the top ten take over 1%. Input material: PBMCs. These receptors came from a human donor in good health.

This sequence joins TRBV7-2 and TRBJ2-7; a possible D gene is TRBD2 (5 bases). The germline CDR1 and CDR2 sequences are SGHTA and FQGNSA. This CDR3 has 14 amino acids. V dropped 3 bases and J dropped 0 bases, with 9 bases sitting between them. Written as DNA, the CDR3 is TGTGCCAGCAGCTTTAGCGCGAGCTCCTACGAGCAGTACTTC. Residues: CASSFSASSYEQYF.

The chain couples TRBV2 to TRBJ2-7; TRBD1 is a possible D gene (5 bases). Germline-derived CDR1 and CDR2 are SNHLY and FYNNEI. CDR3 size: 15 residues. V shed 8 bases and J shed 3 bases, with 20 bases lying between them. Here the CDR3 DNA reads TGTGCCAGCCACCTTGCGGCCAGGGCCAACTACGAGCAGTACTTC. Amino acid sequence: CASHLAARANYEQYF.

This clone was seen just once. The chain links TRBV11-1 to TRBJ1-4; D is unclear. The germline gives CDR1 SGHAT, CDR2 FQDESV (reference sequence). This CDR3 is 13 amino acids long. V lost 5 bases and J 7 bases, leaving 11 bases between the germline ends. CDR3 in DNA: TGTGCCAGCAGCCCGATCAGAGGTGAAAAACTGTTTTTT. Translating gives CASSPIRGEKLFF.

This clone was recorded a few times. The chain joins TRBV6-5 to TRBJ2-7, with 7 bases lining up with TRBD1. The CDR3 is 14 residues long. In germline, CDR1 is MNHEY, CDR2 SVGAGI. Germline trimming cut 5 bases from V and 6 bases from J; bases unmatched to any gene: 10. The CDR3 sequence: CASSARDSGGEQYF. The CDR3 nucleotides read TGTGCCAGCAGTGCCAGGGACAGCGGAGGCGAGCAGTACTTC.

This rearrangement joins TRBV7-6 to TRBJ2-7; the D gene is possibly TRBD2 (5 bases). The ends were cut back, 1 base at V and 3 bases at J, with 13 bases in the middle. Germline CDR1 reads SGHVS; CDR2 reads FNYEAQ. The CDR3 runs to 15 residues. The CDR3 sequence is CASSLEAEVNYEQYF. The CDR3 nucleotides read TGTGCCAGCAGCTTAGAAGCGGAGGTAAACTACGAGCAGTACTTC.

Points on this clone: A read error may produce the germline difference seen at one junction end. The rearrangement joins TRBV6-5 to TRBJ1-2, with 7 bases lining up with TRBD1. The length of the CDR3 is 15 residues. Germline CDR1 and CDR2: MNHEY and SVGAGI. The CDR3 DNA is TGTGCCAGCAGTACGGACAGGACACTTAACTATGGCTACATCTTC. Translation: CASSTDRTLNYGYIF.

The chain joins TRBV4-3 to TRBJ2-7; 7 nucleotides match TRBD2. This CDR3 region has 16 residues. The junction had 12 bases not matched to a gene; V was cut back by 0 bases and J by 7 bases. Germline CDR1 and CDR2: LGHNA and YSLEER. CDR3 loop: CASSQDLAAGLEEQYF. DNA for the CDR3: TGCGCCAGCAGCCAAGATCTAGCGGCTGGCCTGGAAGAGCAGTACTTC.

The V gene is TRBV19, the J gene TRBJ1-5; D unclear. V was cut by 7 bases and J by 0 bases, with 7 bases left in between. Germline lookup yields CDR1 LNHDA and CDR2 SQIVND (reference sequence). This CDR3 is built from 13 residues. The CDR3 spells CASTPDSNQPQHF. CDR3 sequence (DNA): TGTGCCAGTACTCCAGATAGCAATCAGCCCCAGCATTTT.

The rearrangement joins TRBV7-8 to TRBJ1-5; D possibly corresponds to TRBD1 (5 bases). Between the trimmed V and J ends, which lost 2 bases and 0 bases, there was a span of 20 bases. The CDR3 totals 19 residues. The germline V gene has CDR1 SGHVS and CDR2 FQNEAQ. CDR3 protein: CASSLPTRSQGFSNQPQHF. In nucleotides, the CDR3 is TGTGCCAGCAGCTTACCCACTCGTAGTCAGGGCTTTAGCAATCAGCCCCAGCATTTT.

The genes are TRBV4-2 and TRBJ1-4; 7 positions match TRBD1. This CDR3 is 14 amino acids long. The germline gives CDR1 LGHNA, CDR2 YNFKEQ. The ends lost 4 bases at V and 4 bases at J; junction bases unmatched: 3. CDR3 nucleotide sequence: TGTGCCAGCAGCCTGGGACAGAGTAATGAAAAACTGTTTTTT. This codes for CASSLGQSNEKLFF.

The chain carries TRBV4-1 and TRBJ1-5, with 8 nucleotides matching TRBD1. The CDR3 length is 17 residues. The germline V gene has CDR1 MGHRA and CDR2 YSYEKL. The ends lost 1 base at V and 0 bases at J; junction bases unmatched: 5. Written as DNA, the CDR3 is TGCGCCAGCAGCCAAGGAGACAGGGGCTATAGCAATCAGCCCCAGCATTTT. Encoded protein: CASSQGDRGYSNQPQHF.

The genes are TRBV5-8 and TRBJ2-1, with TRBD1 identical over 9 bases. Germline assignment: CDR1 SGHTS and CDR2 YDEGEE. This CDR3 contains 14 residues. Unmatched junction bases numbered 7, after V lost 0 bases and J lost 12 bases. This CDR3 reads CASSLAGTGYGQFF. The CDR3 DNA reads as TGTGCCAGCAGCTTGGCTGGGACAGGGTATGGGCAGTTCTTC.

The V call is TRBV5-1, the J call TRBJ2-2; TRBD1 aligns across 7 bases. The CDR3 runs 16 residues. CDR1 is SGHRS, CDR2 YFSETQ, per germline. The V segment lost 2 bases and the J segment 4 bases; nucleotides outside the gene matches: 8. CDR3 DNA: TGCGCCAGCAGCTTAAGGGGGCTCTCGAGCACCGGGGAGCTGTTTTTT. Encoded protein: CASSLRGLSSTGELFF.

The chain combines TRBV19 with TRBJ2-1; 8 bases fit TRBD1. The CDR3 sequence is 21 residues long. J gave up 3 bases and V 6 bases, and 25 bases lay outside the gene matches. Germline lookup yields CDR1 LNHDA and CDR2 SQIVND (reference sequence). CDR3 in DNA: TGTGCCAGTAGCCCACTCCAGACCGGACAGGGTTTCTTCGAACTCTACAATGAGCAGTTCTTC. As protein: CASSPLQTGQGFFELYNEQFF.

V usage is TRBV6-1 and J usage is TRBJ2-7; D remains ambiguous. The CDR3 has 13 amino acids. V shed 3 bases and J shed 3 bases, with 9 bases lying between them. From germline, CDR1 is MNHNS and CDR2 SASEGT. The CDR3 sequence: CASSDGRNYEQYF. The CDR3 coding sequence is TGTGCCAGCAGTGACGGCAGGAACTACGAGCAGTACTTC.